These 20 T cell receptor beta chains originate from one sample sequenced in a study of metastatic and nonmetastatic thyroid tumors. All patients were untreated before thyroid surgery. TCRdb reanalyzed the PCR reads via MiXCR. The sample carries under 25,000 clones, approximately 26% recorded once. Specimen: blood. The origin of the receptors is a female donor with papillary thyroid cancer or a benign thyroid nodule (not recorded which). Some clones in this sample may be carry-over from other donors' samples.

In this sample, this clone is medium-sized (0.01 to 0.1%). The gene calls are TRBV6-1 and TRBJ2-1, with a tentative D call TRBD2 (6 bases). Germline values: CDR1 MNHNS, CDR2 SASEGT. The V end was cut by 8 bases, the J end by 5 bases, with 10 bases between. The CDR3 has 12 amino acids. CDR3: CASGLANNEQFF. For the CDR3, the DNA is TGTGCCAGCGGGCTAGCGAACAATGAGCAGTTCTTC.

The gene calls are TRBV6-1 and TRBJ1-1; D unresolved. Germline V gene data show CDR1 as MNHNS and CDR2 as SASEGT. V was clipped by 3 bases and J by 1 base, with 9 bases between them. The CDR3 sequence is 14 residues long. CDR3 sequence reads: CASSEAHSNTEAFF. The DNA for the CDR3 is TGTGCCAGCAGTGAGGCACACTCGAACACTGAAGCTTTCTTT.

The CDR3 loop reads CSASDTSYEQYF. The DNA of the CDR3 is TGCAGTGCATCGGACACCTCCTACGAGCAGTACTTC. This chain links TRBV20-1 with TRBJ2-7; D perhaps matches TRBD1 (5 bases). Trimming removed 6 bases from V and 0 bases from J, with 9 bases in between. Germline V gene lookup returns CDR1 DFQATT and CDR2 SNEGSKA (reference sequence). The CDR3 sequence is 12 residues long.

The V and J genes are TRBV6-1 and TRBJ1-1; perhaps TRBD1 as D (6 bases). V was pared by 6 bases and J by 3 bases, with 14 bases between. The CDR3 length is 14 residues. The V gene's germline CDR1 is MNHNS and CDR2 SASEGT. Here the CDR3 DNA reads TGTGCCAGCAGACATATATACAGGGACACTGAAGCTTTCTTT. As protein: CASRHIYRDTEAFF.

Relative to its sample, this clone is medium-sized. This CDR3 is CASSERGTPTLTEAFF. The CDR3 DNA is TGTGCCAGCAGTGAACGTGGGACCCCAACTCTTACTGAAGCTTTCTTT. This chain uses TRBV6-1 with TRBJ1-1; tentatively, D is TRBD1 (5 bases). The ends were cut back, 2 bases at V and 5 bases at J, with 18 bases in the middle. This CDR3 has 16 amino acids. CDR1 MNHNS and CDR2 SASEGT come from the germline V gene.

In this sample, this clone turned up a few times. This chain uses TRBV12-5 with TRBJ2-7; 10 nucleotides line up with TRBD2. Germline assignment: CDR1 LGHNT and CDR2 FRNRAP. Trimming took 2 bases from V and 0 from J; bases not matched to a gene: 1. The CDR3 runs to 15 residues. The CDR3 DNA follows: TGTGCTAGTGGTTTGCCTAGCGGGAGCTCCTACGAGCAGTACTTC. It specifies CASGLPSGSSYEQYF.

This clone was seen repeatedly, ten times or more. This specimen includes other DNA sequences encoding the same CDR3. This chain links TRBV20-1 with TRBJ1-3; D remains ambiguous. The germline CDR1 and CDR2 sequences are DFQATT and SNEGSKA (reference sequence). The CDR3 is made up of 11 amino acids. V lost 3 bases and J lost 8, with 8 bases in between. DNA of the CDR3: TGCAGTGCTAGTTTCGGTCACACCATATATTTT. Its protein is CSASFGHTIYF.

The J gene is TRBJ1-2, the V gene TRBV13, with D possibly being TRBD1 (5 bases). Trimming pared 4 bases from V and 4 bases from J, leaving 10 bases between. The CDR3 spans 13 residues. The V gene's germline CDR1 is PRHDT and CDR2 FYEKMQ (reference sequence). CDR3 bases: TGTGCCAGCAGCTCTCTCGACAGCTATGGCTACACCTTC. This codes for CASSSLDSYGYTF.

This chain uses TRBV20-1 with TRBJ2-7; the match to TRBD2 covers 11 bases. CDR1 and CDR2 (germline): DFQATT, SNEGSKA (reference sequence). The CDR3 contains 16 residues. Trimming took 1 base from V and 0 from J; bases not matched to a gene: 5. The CDR3 region is CSARGLAGRSSYEQYF. CDR3 coding DNA: TGCAGTGCTAGAGGACTAGCGGGGAGGAGCTCCTACGAGCAGTACTTC.

The sample holds many counts of this clone. The rearrangement joins TRBV5-5 to TRBJ1-1; TRBD1 agrees at 9 bases. J lost 10 bases, V lost 0 bases, and 7 bases had no gene match. Germline CDR1 and CDR2: SGHKS and YYEKEE (reference sequence). The CDR3 runs 14 residues. The CDR3 loop is CASSLEGQGMVAFF. CDR3 DNA sequence: TGTGCCAGCAGCTTGGAGGGACAGGGAATGGTAGCTTTCTTT.

This clone occurred many times. This chain uses TRBV28 with TRBJ1-4; D remains unclear. The germline V gene encodes CDR1 MDHEN and CDR2 SYDVKM. The CDR3 extends over 12 amino acids. Between the trimmed V and J ends, which lost 2 bases and 6 bases, there was a span of 4 bases. The CDR3 DNA reads TGTGCCAGCAGTTTACGTGATGAAAAACTGTTTTTT. As protein: CASSLRDEKLFF.

The chain recombines TRBV9 with TRBJ2-7, with D maybe TRBD2 (5 bases). Germline V CDR1 and CDR2: SGDLS, YYNGEE. Trimming took 0 bases from V and 0 from J, leaving 7 bases between them. This CDR3 region has 14 residues. As DNA, the CDR3 is TGTGCCAGCAGCGTAGGTAGCGACTCCTACGAGCAGTACTTC. This codes for CASSVGSDSYEQYF.

This clone has at least ten counts. Just one base apart from a much larger clone, this may be a read error. This sample includes further DNA sequences coding for the same CDR3. V is TRBV20-1 and J is TRBJ2-7; a possible D gene is TRBD2 (7 bases). The CDR3 is made up of 14 amino acids. Deletions cut 6 bases from V and 1 base from J, with 16 bases between. The germline V gene has CDR1 DFQATT and CDR2 SNEGSKA (reference sequence). The CDR3 region has the DNA TGCAGTGCCTTAGGAGGGGGGGGGTCCTACGAGCAGTACTTC. This gives the protein CSALGGGGSYEQYF.

The J gene is TRBJ2-5, the V gene TRBV7-2; 7 bases align to TRBD2. Trimming took 1 base from V and 8 from J; bases not matched to a gene: 10. Germline V lookup: CDR1 SGHTA, CDR2 FQGNSA. The CDR3 has 15 residues. CDR3: CASSLGGGGFGTQYF. The DNA of the CDR3 is TGTGCCAGCAGCTTAGGTGGGGGGGGTTTTGGAACCCAGTACTTC.

This clone showed up many times. The chain joins TRBV7-9 to TRBJ1-4, with D uncertain. The CDR3 has 15 residues. With 7 bases removed from V and 8 bases from J, the gap between germline ends came to 20 bases. Germline V gives CDR1 SEHNR, CDR2 FQNEAQ (reference sequence). CDR3 sequence reads: CASTLNSVRGEKLFF. In nucleotides, the CDR3 is TGTGCCAGCACCCTCAATAGCGTAAGAGGGGAAAAACTGTTTTTT.

This clone was found a few times. This sequence joins TRBV11-3 and TRBJ2-7; maybe TRBD2 (5 bases). CDR1 is SGHNT, CDR2 YENEEA, per germline. V shed 1 base and J shed 7 bases, with 11 bases lying between them. CDR3 length: 13 amino acids. CDR3 loop: CASSLGGSVEQYF. CDR3 in DNA: TGTGCCAGCAGCTTAGGCGGGTCGGTGGAGCAGTACTTC.

This clone was seen many times. The CDR3 reads CASRPSQGPQHF. Written as DNA, the CDR3 is TGTGCCAGCAGACCGTCCCAGGGTCCCCAGCATTTT. J is TRBJ1-5 and V is TRBV6-1; D is perhaps TRBD1 (5 bases). Trimming took 6 bases from V and 10 from J, leaving 13 bases between them. Germline-derived CDR1 and CDR2 are MNHNS and SASEGT. The CDR3 loop spans 12 amino acids.

This chain uses TRBV7-2 with TRBJ1-2; TRBD1 matches 10 bases. Germline V CDR1 and CDR2: SGHTA, FQGNSA. Germline trimming cut 5 bases from V and 8 bases from J; bases unmatched to any gene: 5. The CDR3 contains 13 residues. The CDR3 nucleotides read TGTGCCAGCAGCCCCGGACAGGGGGGCGGCTACACCTTC. This translates into CASSPGQGGGYTF.

By sample fraction, this clone is medium-sized (0.01 to 0.1%). J is TRBJ2-3 and V is TRBV28; 10 nucleotides match TRBD2. With V trimmed by 5 bases and J by 4 bases, 3 bases remained unmatched. In germline, CDR1 is MDHEN, CDR2 SYDVKM. The CDR3 covers 14 residues. Written as DNA, the CDR3 is TGTGCCAGCAGTAAGAGCGGGAGGGCAGATACGCAGTATTTT. The encoded protein is CASSKSGRADTQYF.

This clone turned up a few times. The V and J genes are TRBV12-3 or TRBV12-4 and TRBJ1-2; D is ambiguous. This CDR3 has 14 residues. Trimming removed 3 bases from V and 6 bases from J, with 14 bases in between. This CDR3 is CASSLGGDWDGYTF. The DNA of the CDR3 is TGTGCCAGCAGTTTGGGCGGGGATTGGGATGGCTACACCTTC.